This entry lists 23 T cell receptor beta chains sequenced from one sample in a study of identical twins. TCRdb called the 5' RACE reads again in MiXCR, with one record for every CDR3 protein. The sample records hundreds of thousands of distinct CDR3 sequences, less than 10% being singletons. The sample also formed part of further work on yellow fever vaccine responses in identical twins.

Sequencing was done on a sample of PBMCs. These receptors originate from a young woman in good health.

This chain joins TRBV7-2 and TRBJ2-7; possible D gene TRBD2, 7 bases. In germline, CDR1 is SGHTA, CDR2 FQGNSA. Between the trimmed V and J ends, which lost 2 bases and 3 bases, there was a span of 20 bases. The CDR3 loop spans 17 amino acids. CDR3 sequence: CASSLIGGGLNYYEQYF. In DNA form, the CDR3 reads TGTGCCAGCAGCTTAATAGGGGGGGGCCTAAACTACTACGAGCAGTACTTC.

The chain employs TRBV6-1 and TRBJ2-2; D is perhaps TRBD1 or TRBD2 (6 bases each). The CDR3 length is 14 residues. V was cut by 7 bases and J by 6 bases, with 15 bases left in between. Looked up from germline, CDR1 is MNHNS and CDR2 is SASEGT. CDR3 nucleotide sequence: TGTGCCAGCATCCAAGGGGGGAAACCCGGGGAGCTGTTTTTT. Translating gives CASIQGGKPGELFF.

The chain is built from TRBV20-1 and TRBJ2-6, with 10 bases matching TRBD1. Germline CDR1 and CDR2: DFQATT and SNEGSKA (reference sequence). The length of the CDR3 is 17 residues. Trimming took 5 bases from V and 4 from J; bases not matched to a gene: 11. In nucleotides, the CDR3 is TGCAGTGCTCGAACCGGGACAGGGGTGGAAGGGGCCAACGTCCTGACTTTC. It yields the protein CSARTGTGVEGANVLTF.

The V and J genes are TRBV10-2 and TRBJ2-7; D not certain. The germline V gene encodes CDR1 WSHSY and CDR2 SAAADI. CDR3 length: 13 amino acids. V lost 3 bases to trimming and J lost 2 bases, with 8 bases between them. CDR3 DNA: TGCGCCAGCAGTGAAGACTGGGCCTACGAGCAGTACTTC. This translates into CASSEDWAYEQYF.

At least ten counts were recorded for this clonotype. V is TRBV5-1 and J is TRBJ2-1; D remains ambiguous. The V gene's germline CDR1 is SGHRS and CDR2 YFSETQ. This CDR3 region has 14 residues. The V gene lost 1 base and the J gene lost 2 bases, with 7 bases spanning the gap. CDR3: CASSLNPPYNEQFF. The CDR3, as DNA: TGCGCCAGCAGCTTGAACCCGCCCTACAATGAGCAGTTCTTC.

This clonotype has a handful of counts. This chain uses TRBV7-2 with TRBJ1-3; a weak D match, TRBD1 (5 bases). The V gene's germline CDR1 is SGHTA and CDR2 FQGNSA. This CDR3 has 15 residues. The ends were cut back, 5 bases at V and 1 base at J, with 12 bases in the middle. CDR3 bases: TGTGCCAGCAGCGTGGGGGGGAGGTCTGGAAACACCATATATTTT. It specifies CASSVGGRSGNTIYF.

V usage is TRBV20-1 and J usage is TRBJ2-1; D could derive from TRBD1 or TRBD2 (5 bases each). V was trimmed by 2 bases and J by 4 bases, leaving 12 bases between them. Per germline, CDR1 DFQATT and CDR2 SNEGSKA (reference sequence). This CDR3 contains 14 residues. The CDR3: CSARMGTVYNEQFF. CDR3 nucleotides: TGCAGTGCTAGAATGGGGACCGTTTACAATGAGCAGTTCTTC.

The J gene is TRBJ2-7, the V gene TRBV20-1, with D maybe TRBD2 (6 bases). Germline V gene data show CDR1 as DFQATT and CDR2 as SNEGSKA (reference sequence). The CDR3 loop spans 15 amino acids. Trimming pared 0 bases from V and 5 bases from J, leaving 17 bases between. CDR3: CSARDTAGLLHEQYF. In nucleotides, the CDR3 is TGCAGTGCTAGAGATACGGCGGGACTTTTACACGAGCAGTACTTC.

This clonotype was seen a few times. The rearrangement uses TRBV7-3 and TRBJ2-3; D remains ambiguous. Trimming took off 1 base at V and 7 bases at J, with 9 bases between the two ends. The CDR3 has 13 residues. The V gene's germline CDR1 is SGHTA and CDR2 FQGTGA. CDR3 sequence: CASSLSLGNTQYF. DNA of the CDR3: TGTGCCAGCAGCTTAAGTTTAGGTAATACGCAGTATTTT. Based on the CDR3 plus reference TRBV7-3 and TRBJ2-3, the full variable domain is GAGVSQTPSNKVTEKGKYVELRCDPISGHTALYWYRQSLGQGPEFLIYFQGTGAADDSGLPNDRFFAVRPEGSVSTLKIQRTERGDSAVYLCASSLSLGNTQYFGPGTRLTVL.

The sample holds many counts of this clonotype. The chain carries TRBV11-1 and TRBJ2-2; D is uncertain. Trimming left V 1 base short and J 2 bases short, with 8 bases between. CDR1 and CDR2 from the germline V gene are SGHAT and FQDESV (reference sequence). The CDR3 is made up of 15 amino acids. DNA of the CDR3: TGTGCCAGCAGCTTAGATGCCCGTAACACCGGGGAGCTGTTTTTT. It codes for CASSLDARNTGELFF.

V usage is TRBV18 and J usage is TRBJ2-5; 7 bases align to TRBD1. The trim removed 3 bases at V and 0 bases at J, leaving 7 bases unmatched. Germline V CDR1 and CDR2: KGHSH, LQKENI. The CDR3 runs 16 residues. The CDR3 DNA is TGTGCCAGCTCACCTTCAGGGGGTTCGTACCAAGAGACCCAGTACTTC. It encodes CASSPSGGSYQETQYF. The whole variable domain, remainder taken from reference TRBV18 and TRBJ2-5, is NAGVMQNPRHLVRRRGQEARLRCSPMKGHSHVYWYRQLPEEGLKFMVYLQKENIIDESGMPKERFSAEFPKEGPSILRIQQVVRGDSAAYFCASSPSGGSYQETQYFGPGTRLLVL.

This clonotype has just a few counts. The CDR3 sequence is CAIRINTEAFF. In DNA form, the CDR3 reads TGTGCCATCAGGATAAACACTGAAGCTTTCTTT. The V gene is TRBV10-3, the J gene TRBJ1-1; D is uncertain. V was cut by 6 bases and J by 2 bases, with 4 bases left in between. The CDR3 is made up of 11 amino acids. Germline CDR1 is ENHRY and CDR2 is SYGVKD.

This clonotype was observed a handful of times. The rearrangement links TRBV24-1 to TRBJ2-7, with 9 bases that match TRBD2. V lost 4 bases to trimming and J lost 4 bases; unmatched junction nucleotides: 10. CDR3 size: 16 residues. Germline CDR1 is KGHDR and CDR2 is SFDVKD. CDR3 protein: CATSDPQASGIYEQYF. The CDR3 DNA follows: TGTGCCACCAGTGACCCCCAGGCTAGCGGGATTTACGAGCAGTACTTC.

The table lists this clonotype with many counts. The chain combines TRBV28 with TRBJ2-7, with 9 bases identical to TRBD1. Germline V gene sequence: CDR1 MDHEN, CDR2 SYDVKM. Trimming removed 5 bases from V and 2 bases from J; junction bases left unmatched: 7. CDR3 length equals 15 residues. The CDR3 region has the DNA TGTGCCAGCAGTGGACAGGGGATGGTAACCTACGAGCAGTACTTC. Translated, it gives CASSGQGMVTYEQYF.

This clonotype was counted a few times. Here the CDR3 DNA reads TGCAGCGTTGAGGTTACCGGGACAGGCAATGAAAAACTGTTTTTT. Its protein is CSVEVTGTGNEKLFF. The rearrangement joins TRBV29-1 to TRBJ1-4; 8 bases align to TRBD1. V shed 3 bases, J shed 5 bases, and the junction held 8 bases outside the gene matches. The CDR3 sequence is 15 residues long. CDR1 is SQVTM and CDR2 is ANQGSEA in the germline V gene.

This chain connects TRBV2 to TRBJ1-4; TRBD1 might be the D (6 bases). The V end was cut by 8 bases, the J end by 5 bases, with 12 bases between. The CDR3 runs 13 residues. CDR1 and CDR2 (germline): SNHLY, FYNNEI. The CDR3 DNA reads TGTGCCAGCCGGACAGTGGGAAATGAAAAACTGTTTTTT. Encoded protein: CASRTVGNEKLFF.

CDR3 loop: CASSELAGADTQYF. The CDR3 nucleotides are TGTGCCAGCAGTGAACTAGCGGGTGCAGATACGCAGTATTTT. The V and J genes are TRBV25-1 and TRBJ2-3; 8 positions match TRBD2. The CDR3 totals 14 residues. Germline CDR1 and CDR2: MGHDK and SYGVNS. The trim removed 2 bases at V and 4 bases at J, leaving 2 bases unmatched.

This clonotype was observed many times. The V and J genes are TRBV29-1 and TRBJ2-7, with a possible D match to TRBD1 (5 bases). Germline CDR1 reads SQVTM; CDR2 reads ANQGSEA. V lost 3 bases and J 5 bases, leaving 14 bases between the germline ends. The CDR3 runs 13 residues. As DNA, the CDR3 is TGCAGCGTTGAGACGGCAGGGTCTAACGAGCAGTACTTC. Amino acids: CSVETAGSNEQYF.

V usage is TRBV4-3 and J usage is TRBJ1-1; D might be TRBD1 (5 bases). Deletions cut 0 bases from V and 5 bases from J, with 13 bases between. The CDR3 runs 15 residues. Germline V lookup: CDR1 LGHNA, CDR2 YSLEER. In nucleotides, the CDR3 is TGCGCCAGCAGCCAAGACAGGGTCTTGGAAACTGAAGCTTTCTTT. It encodes CASSQDRVLETEAFF.

This clonotype was seen a handful of times. This chain uses TRBV6-5 with TRBJ1-5; tentative D call: TRBD1 (5 bases). The germline V gene encodes CDR1 MNHEY and CDR2 SVGAGI. Trimming removed 0 bases at V and 5 bases at J, with 17 bases between. This CDR3 spans 17 amino acids. The CDR3 loop reads CASSYSPVQVGDQPQHF. In nucleotides, the CDR3 is TGTGCCAGCAGTTACTCACCTGTACAGGTCGGCGATCAGCCCCAGCATTTT.

J is TRBJ2-3 and V is TRBV5-1; D may be TRBD2 (5 bases). This CDR3 region has 14 residues. Germline V gene sequence: CDR1 SGHRS, CDR2 YFSETQ. The ends were cut back, 0 bases at V and 2 bases at J, with 7 bases in the middle. CDR3 sequence: CASSLVRDTDTQYF. For the CDR3, the DNA is TGCGCCAGCAGCTTGGTCCGGGACACAGATACGCAGTATTTT.

This clonotype was seen a few times. The chain combines TRBV28 with TRBJ2-1, with TRBD2 identical over 10 bases. J lost 2 bases, V lost 6 bases, and 4 bases had no gene match. Germline values: CDR1 MDHEN, CDR2 SYDVKM. This CDR3 comprises 15 residues. This CDR3 is CASSRTSGAYNEQFF. For the CDR3, the DNA is TGTGCCAGCAGCCGTACTAGCGGGGCCTACAATGAGCAGTTCTTC.

The V and J genes are TRBV30 and TRBJ2-3; 8 bases map to TRBD1. CDR3 length: 15 residues. V shed 3 bases, J shed 0 bases, and the junction held 5 bases outside the gene matches. Germline lookup yields CDR1 GTSNPN and CDR2 SVGIG (reference sequence). The CDR3 spells CAWRDRGFSTDTQYF. The CDR3 DNA sequence: TGTGCCTGGAGAGACAGGGGCTTTAGCACAGATACGCAGTATTTT.